A single sample is the source of the 19 T cell receptor beta chains below, sequenced in a study of shared clonotypes between healthy human individuals. Some clones are missing from TCRdb's copy, which holds only in-frame ones; the method was immunoSEQ multiplex PCR. The table shows about 2.4 million clones, with roughly nine tenths occurring only once. The material sequenced was naive CD4+ T cells sorted from blood. Specified subset: CD45RA+ positively selected. These receptors all stem from a man aged 18 to 30 in good health.

The V gene is TRBV7-9, the J gene TRBJ1-2; 10 positions match TRBD1. This CDR3 has 14 residues. Germline V gene data show CDR1 as SEHNR and CDR2 as FQNEAQ (reference sequence). J lost 4 bases, V lost 4 bases, and 3 bases had no gene match. CDR3 loop: CASSSGQGSYGYTF. Here the CDR3 DNA reads TGTGCCAGCAGCTCGGGACAGGGGTCCTATGGCTACACCTTC.

Comment on this clone: The sample carries other DNA sequences with the same CDR3. CDR3 in amino acids: CASSPPGQGFEKLFF. Here the CDR3 DNA reads TGTGCCAGCTCACCACCGGGACAGGGATTTGAAAAACTGTTTTTT. The chain combines TRBV18 with TRBJ1-4, with 9 bases that match TRBD1. CDR3 size: 15 residues. CDR1 KGHSH and CDR2 LQKENI come from the germline V gene. J gave up 7 bases and V 0 bases, and 3 bases lay outside the gene matches.

As for this clone: Other DNA variants within this sample encode the same CDR3. The chain uses TRBV5-1 and TRBJ2-3; D remains unclear. Trimming removed 0 bases from V and 4 bases from J, with 3 bases in between. The CDR3 runs to 12 residues. CDR1 is SGHRS and CDR2 is YFSETQ in the germline V gene. CDR3 sequence: CASSLAPDTQYF. CDR3 DNA sequence: TGCGCCAGCAGCTTGGCTCCAGATACGCAGTATTTT. The complete variable domain, with remaining parts taken from reference TRBV5-1 and TRBJ2-3, reads KAGVTQTPRYLIKTRGQQVTLSCSPISGHRSVSWYQQTPGQGLQFLFEYFSETQRNKGNFPGRFSGRQFSNSRSEMNVSTLELGDSALYLCASSLAPDTQYFGPGTRLTVL.

The V gene is TRBV19, the J gene TRBJ1-1; 7 bases line up with TRBD1. Trimming removed 2 bases from V and 4 bases from J; junction bases left unmatched: 4. Germline V gives CDR1 LNHDA, CDR2 SQIVND (reference sequence). The CDR3 has 14 residues. CDR3 coding DNA: TGTGCCAGTAGTATAAAGGCAGGGGGCACTGAAGCTTTCTTT. This translates into CASSIKAGGTEAFF.

The chain employs TRBV5-6 and TRBJ1-5; D not certain. Trimming took off 4 bases at V and 3 bases at J, with 14 bases between the two ends. The germline gives CDR1 SGHDT, CDR2 YYEEEE. The CDR3 covers 15 residues. Written as DNA, the CDR3 is TGTGCCAGCAGCGAGAAGGGCACCTACAATCAGCCCCAGCATTTT. Encoded protein: CASSEKGTYNQPQHF.

The rearrangement uses TRBV7-2 and TRBJ2-3, with 8 positions matching TRBD2. The ends lost 5 bases at V and 3 bases at J; junction bases unmatched: 7. The germline V gene encodes CDR1 SGHTA and CDR2 FQGNSA. This CDR3 has 15 residues. As DNA, the CDR3 is TGTGCCAGCAGCCTTAGCGGGATTGGGACAGATACGCAGTATTTT. This codes for CASSLSGIGTDTQYF. Complete variable domain (other parts from reference TRBV7-2 and TRBJ2-3): GAGVSQSPSNKVTEKGKDVELRCDPISGHTALYWYRQSLGQGLEFLIYFQGNSAPDKSGLPSDRFSAERTGGSVSTLTIQRTQQEDSAVYLCASSLSGIGTDTQYFGPGTRLTVL.

This chain uses TRBV9 with TRBJ2-2, with TRBD2 matching 8 bases. The CDR3 has 15 residues. The trim removed 3 bases at V and 4 bases at J, leaving 5 bases unmatched. Per the germline V gene, CDR1 is SGDLS and CDR2 is YYNGEE. The CDR3 DNA follows: TGTGCCAGCAGCGAGAGCGGGAGTCCCACCGGGGAGCTGTTTTTT. Residues: CASSESGSPTGELFF. Full variable domain (outside the CDR3, taken from reference TRBV9 and TRBJ2-2): DSGVTQTPKHLITATGQRVTLRCSPRSGDLSVYWYQQSLDQGLQFLIQYYNGEERAKGNILERFSAQQFPDLHSELNLSSLELGDSALYFCASSESGSPTGELFFGEGSRLTVL.

The rearrangement joins TRBV9 to TRBJ1-6, with TRBD1 matching 9 bases. The germline gives CDR1 SGDLS, CDR2 YYNGEE. The CDR3 length is 18 residues. V lost 4 bases to trimming and J lost 5 bases; unmatched junction nucleotides: 13. The CDR3 sequence is CASSPRSSGTGNNSPLHF. The DNA for the CDR3 is TGTGCCAGCAGCCCCCGCTCTTCCGGGACAGGGAATAATTCACCCCTCCACTTT. The full variable domain, completed using reference TRBV9 and TRBJ1-6, is DSGVTQTPKHLITATGQRVTLRCSPRSGDLSVYWYQQSLDQGLQFLIQYYNGEERAKGNILERFSAQQFPDLHSELNLSSLELGDSALYFCASSPRSSGTGNNSPLHFGNGTRLTVT.

The chain is built from TRBV19 and TRBJ2-5; D is ambiguous. The germline gives CDR1 LNHDA, CDR2 SQIVND (reference sequence). The CDR3 consists of 14 residues. Trimming removed 3 bases from V and 1 base from J, with 9 bases in between. The CDR3 DNA is TGTGCCAGTAGTATTCACGGCTTCCAAGAGACCCAGTACTTC. It yields the protein CASSIHGFQETQYF.

This chain's CDR3 is CASSLYQGTYEQYF. The CDR3 region has the DNA TGTGCCAGCAGTCTCTACCAGGGGACCTACGAGCAGTACTTC. The chain couples TRBV28 to TRBJ2-7, with a tentative D call TRBD1 (6 bases). The CDR3 is made up of 14 amino acids. Trimming shortened V by 5 bases and J by 2 bases, and 13 bases separated the two germline ends. Germline-derived CDR1 and CDR2 are MDHEN and SYDVKM.

The V call is TRBV6-4, the J call TRBJ2-3; 7 bases are a match to TRBD1. The CDR3 length is 14 residues. The germline CDR1 and CDR2 sequences are MRHNA and SNTAGT. V dropped 5 bases and J dropped 3; count of bases not matched to a gene: 5. For the CDR3, the DNA is TGTGCCAGCAGTAATGACAGGGCAACAGATACGCAGTATTTT. As protein: CASSNDRATDTQYF.

This chain links TRBV29-1 with TRBJ2-3, with D perhaps TRBD1 (5 bases). V was cut by 0 bases and J by 5 bases, with 12 bases left in between. This CDR3 region has 14 residues. The germline V gene encodes CDR1 SQVTM and CDR2 ANQGSEA. The CDR3 nucleotides are TGCAGCGTTGAAGAGGGGCAGGTCGGAGATACGCAGTATTTT. As protein: CSVEEGQVGDTQYF.

The chain couples TRBV2 to TRBJ2-3, with 10 bases lining up with TRBD1. V was pared by 4 bases and J by 5 bases, with 3 bases of the junction left unmatched. The CDR3 totals 14 residues. From germline, CDR1 is SNHLY and CDR2 FYNNEI. In DNA, the CDR3 is TGTGCCAGCAGTGGGACAGGGGGTAAAGATACGCAGTATTTT. Amino acid sequence: CASSGTGGKDTQYF.

J is TRBJ2-3 and V is TRBV9; D assignment may be TRBD1 or TRBD2 (5 bases each). Trimming took off 0 bases at V and 2 bases at J, with 10 bases between the two ends. Germline V gives CDR1 SGDLS, CDR2 YYNGEE. The CDR3 spans 15 residues. CDR3 sequence reads: CASSVGTGTTDTQYF. CDR3 nucleotide sequence: TGTGCCAGCAGCGTAGGAACGGGGACCACAGATACGCAGTATTTT.

The chain employs TRBV5-6 and TRBJ1-2, with 8 bases fitting TRBD1. CDR1 and CDR2 from the germline V gene are SGHDT and YYEEEE. The V and J ends lost 5 bases and 3 bases, in that order; junction bases with no gene match: 6. This CDR3 comprises 14 residues. The CDR3 loop reads CASRGTGAHYGYTF. CDR3 sequence (DNA): TGTGCCAGCAGGGGGACAGGAGCACACTATGGCTACACCTTC.

The V gene is TRBV10-3, the J gene TRBJ1-2; no clear D. Germline loops: CDR1 ENHRY, CDR2 SYGVKD. This CDR3 comprises 11 residues. V was trimmed by 2 bases and J by 8 bases, leaving 6 bases between them. The CDR3 region has the DNA TGTGCCATCAGTGAGAATGAAGGCTACACCTTC. It translates to CAISENEGYTF.

The gene calls are TRBV11-3 and TRBJ2-1, with D perhaps matching TRBD2 (5 bases). V lost 4 bases and J 6 bases, leaving 19 bases between the germline ends. Per the germline V gene, CDR1 is SGHNT and CDR2 is YENEEA. The CDR3 consists of 16 residues. CDR3 sequence: CASSSRGSSPRNEQFF. CDR3 DNA: TGTGCCAGCAGCTCCCGGGGAAGTTCCCCACGCAATGAGCAGTTCTTC.

This sequence joins TRBV7-8 and TRBJ2-1; the D gene is possibly TRBD2 (5 bases). The CDR3 is made up of 17 amino acids. Germline V gene data show CDR1 as SGHVS and CDR2 as FQNEAQ. Trimming shortened V by 7 bases and J by 8 bases, and 27 bases separated the two germline ends. The DNA for the CDR3 is TGTGCCAGCACCTTGGGGATTTCGGGAACACCTGTTCATGAGCAGTTCTTC. Translation gives CASTLGISGTPVHEQFF. The full variable domain, in which reference TRBV7-8 and TRBJ2-1 provide the parts outside the CDR3, is GAGVSQSPRYKVAKRGQDVALRCDPISGHVSLFWYQQALGQGPEFLTYFQNEAQLDKSGLPSDRFFAERPEGSVSTLKIQRTQQEDSAVYLCASTLGISGTPVHEQFFGPGTRLTVL.

V usage is TRBV5-4 and J usage is TRBJ2-3, with 7 nucleotides matching TRBD2. CDR1 SGHNT and CDR2 YYREEE come from the germline V gene (reference sequence). The length of the CDR3 is 15 residues. V gave up 2 bases and J gave up 0 bases; unmatched junction bases: 3. The CDR3 nucleotides are TGTGCCAGCAGCTTCTGGCGGGGGAGCACAGATACGCAGTATTTT. Its translation is CASSFWRGSTDTQYF.